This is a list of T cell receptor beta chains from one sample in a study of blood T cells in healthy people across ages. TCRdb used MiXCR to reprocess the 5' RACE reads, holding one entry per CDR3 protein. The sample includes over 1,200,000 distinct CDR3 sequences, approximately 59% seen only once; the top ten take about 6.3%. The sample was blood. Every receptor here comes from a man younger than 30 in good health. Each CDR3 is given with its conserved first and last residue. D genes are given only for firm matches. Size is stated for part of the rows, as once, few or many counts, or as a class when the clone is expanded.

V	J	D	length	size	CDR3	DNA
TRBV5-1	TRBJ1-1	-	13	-	CASSREGYTEAFF	TGCGCCAGCAGCAGGGAAGGGTACACTGAAGCTTTCTTT
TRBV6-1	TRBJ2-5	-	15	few	CASRGNERQPETQYF	TGTGCCAGCAGGGGAAATGAGCGACAGCCGGAGACCCAGTACTTC
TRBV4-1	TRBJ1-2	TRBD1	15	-	CASSQGTGGDYGYTF	TGCGCCAGCAGCCAAGGGACAGGGGGCGACTATGGCTACACCTTC
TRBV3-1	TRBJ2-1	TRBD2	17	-	CASSQGVAGLTYNEQFF	TGTGCCAGCAGCCAAGGGGTAGCGGGACTGACTTACAATGAGCAGTTCTTC
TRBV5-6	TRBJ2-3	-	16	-	CASSLRVGVSTDTQYF	TGTGCCAGTAGCTTGAGAGTCGGGGTGAGCACAGATACGCAGTATTTT
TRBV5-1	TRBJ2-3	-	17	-	CASSLLGILGGADTQYF	TGCGCCAGCAGCCTACTTGGAATCCTCGGGGGTGCAGATACGCAGTATTTT
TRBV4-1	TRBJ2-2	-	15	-	CASSQGKGKTGELFF	TGCGCCAGCAGCCAAGGGAAGGGGAAAACCGGGGAGCTGTTTTTT
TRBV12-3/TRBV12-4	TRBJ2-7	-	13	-	CASSRTDLSGQYF	TGTGCCAGCAGTAGGACAGATTTGAGTGGGCAGTACTTC
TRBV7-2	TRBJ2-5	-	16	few	CASSLKVKGVGETQYF	TGTGCCAGCAGCTTAAAAGTAAAGGGGGTAGGGGAGACCCAGTACTTC
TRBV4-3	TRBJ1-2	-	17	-	CASSQEEIRGRGYGYTF	TGCGCCAGCAGCCAAGAGGAGATCAGGGGCCGTGGCTATGGCTACACCTTC
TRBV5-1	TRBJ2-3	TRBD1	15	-	CASSDRDSYTDTQYF	TGCGCCAGCAGCGACCGGGACAGCTACACAGATACGCAGTATTTT
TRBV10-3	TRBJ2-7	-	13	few	CAISVSTSYEQYF	TGTGCCATCAGTGTTAGTACTTCCTACGAGCAGTACTTC
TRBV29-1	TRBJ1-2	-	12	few	CSVEGASYGYTF	TGCAGCGTTGAAGGGGCATCCTATGGCTACACCTTC
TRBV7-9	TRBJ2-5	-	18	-	CASSPVLGNRVGRETQYF	TGTGCCAGCAGCCCCGTCCTGGGAAACAGGGTCGGAAGGGAGACCCAGTACTTC
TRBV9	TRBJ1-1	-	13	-	CASSVVGGFEAFF	TGTGCCAGCAGCGTAGTTGGCGGCTTTGAAGCTTTCTTT
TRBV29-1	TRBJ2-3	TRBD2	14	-	CSVPGTSGTDTQYF	TGCAGCGTTCCCGGGACTAGCGGTACAGATACGCAGTATTTT
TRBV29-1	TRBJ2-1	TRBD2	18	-	CSVEGVRGRTREDGEQFF	TGCAGCGTTGAGGGCGTGAGAGGGAGGACTAGAGAGGACGGGGAGCAGTTCTTC
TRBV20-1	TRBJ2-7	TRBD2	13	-	CSAQLAGHFEQYF	TGCAGTGCACAACTAGCGGGACACTTCGAGCAGTACTTC
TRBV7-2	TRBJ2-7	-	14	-	CASSSTGLPYEQYF	TGTGCCAGCAGCTCGACCGGACTACCCTACGAGCAGTACTTC
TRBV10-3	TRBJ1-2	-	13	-	CAIRGDGAYGYTF	TGTGCCATCAGGGGGGATGGAGCCTATGGCTACACCTTC
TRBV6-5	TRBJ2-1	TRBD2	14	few	CASRRTSGRHEQFF	TGTGCCAGCAGACGGACTAGCGGGAGACATGAGCAGTTCTTC
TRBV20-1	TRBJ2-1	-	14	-	CSARLDSYYNEQFF	TGCAGTGCTAGGCTGGACAGCTACTACAATGAGCAGTTCTTC
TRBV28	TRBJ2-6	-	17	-	CASSLTGEISGANVLTF	TGTGCCAGCAGTTTGACAGGCGAAATCTCTGGGGCCAACGTCCTGACTTTC
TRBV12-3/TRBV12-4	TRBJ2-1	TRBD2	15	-	CASSIRLAGASEQFF	TGTGCCAGCAGTATTCGACTAGCGGGAGCATCTGAGCAGTTCTTC
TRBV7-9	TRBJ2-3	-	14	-	CASSLARRIDTQYF	TGTGCCAGCAGCCTAGCGAGGAGGATAGATACGCAGTATTTT
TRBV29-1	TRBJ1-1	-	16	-	CSVEEGLQWTNTEAFF	TGCAGCGTTGAAGAGGGGCTACAGTGGACGAACACTGAAGCTTTCTTT
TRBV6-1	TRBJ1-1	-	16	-	CASSELARMDNTEAFF	TGTGCCAGCAGTGAACTAGCCCGGATGGATAACACTGAAGCTTTCTTT
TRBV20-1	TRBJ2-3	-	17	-	CSARDTTARRVPDTQYF	TGCAGTGCTAGAGATACTACGGCTAGACGCGTTCCAGATACGCAGTATTTT
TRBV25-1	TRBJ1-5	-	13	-	CASSESGGQPQHF	TGTGCCAGCAGTGAATCGGGTGGACAGCCCCAGCATTTT
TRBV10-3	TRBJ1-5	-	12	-	CAISPSGQPQHF	TGTGCCATCAGCCCATCAGGACAGCCCCAGCATTTT
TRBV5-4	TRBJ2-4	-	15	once	CASSLPDSEGNIQYF	TGTGCCAGCAGCTTACCGGATTCGGAGGGAAACATTCAGTACTTC
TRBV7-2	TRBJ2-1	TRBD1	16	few	CASSLTGTGAYNEQFF	TGTGCCAGCAGCTTAACCGGGACAGGGGCTTACAATGAGCAGTTCTTC
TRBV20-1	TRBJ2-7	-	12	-	CSARMRDSEQYF	TGCAGTGCTAGGATGCGGGACAGTGAGCAGTACTTC
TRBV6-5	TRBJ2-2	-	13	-	CASRQADTGELFF	TGTGCCAGCAGACAAGCGGACACCGGGGAGCTGTTTTTT
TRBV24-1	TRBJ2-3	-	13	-	CATSDPNADMQYF	TGTGCCACCAGTGATCCAAACGCAGATATGCAGTATTTT
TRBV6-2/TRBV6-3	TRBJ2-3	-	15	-	CASSYPDGDLDTQYF	TGTGCCAGCAGTTACCCTGACGGGGACCTAGATACGCAGTATTTT
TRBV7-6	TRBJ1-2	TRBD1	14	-	CASSFAGTGDGYTF	TGTGCCAGCAGCTTCGCCGGGACAGGAGACGGCTACACCTTC
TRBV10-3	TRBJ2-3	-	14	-	CAISEGQSIDTQYF	TGTGCCATCAGTGAGGGACAGTCCATAGATACGCAGTATTTT
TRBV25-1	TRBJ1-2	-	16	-	CASSDSGTAIRSRYTF	TGTGCCAGCAGTGATTCCGGGACGGCCATACGATCGCGCTACACCTTC
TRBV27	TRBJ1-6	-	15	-	CASSASRDYNSPLHF	TGTGCCAGCAGTGCCTCAAGAGATTATAATTCACCCCTCCACTTT
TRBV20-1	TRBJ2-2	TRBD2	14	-	CSALSAGGAGELFF	TGCAGTGCCCTAAGTGCGGGAGGGGCCGGGGAGCTGTTTTTT
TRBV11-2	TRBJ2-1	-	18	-	CASSLVLWTASSYNEQFF	TGTGCCAGCAGCTTAGTATTATGGACGGCGAGCTCCTACAATGAGCAGTTCTTC
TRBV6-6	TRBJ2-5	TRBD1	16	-	CASSYSMGQGDETQYF	TGTGCCAGCAGTTACTCGATGGGACAGGGTGACGAGACCCAGTACTTC
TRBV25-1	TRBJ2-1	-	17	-	CASSDPSRDSHYNEQFF	TGTGCCAGCAGTGATCCCTCCAGGGATTCCCATTACAATGAGCAGTTCTTC
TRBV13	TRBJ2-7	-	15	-	CASSLAKSTSYEQYF	TGTGCCAGCAGCTTGGCGAAATCCACATCCTACGAGCAGTACTTC
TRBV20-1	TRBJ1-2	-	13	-	CSARENLNYGYTF	TGCAGTGCTAGAGAAAATCTTAACTATGGCTACACCTTC
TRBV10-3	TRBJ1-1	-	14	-	CAIGPAGVYTEAFF	TGTGCCATCGGGCCGGCAGGGGTATACACTGAAGCTTTCTTT
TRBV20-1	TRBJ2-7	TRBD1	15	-	CSARWTGTSSYEQYF	TGCAGTGCTAGATGGACAGGGACGAGCTCCTACGAGCAGTACTTC
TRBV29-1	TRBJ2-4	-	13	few	CSVVASAGNIQYF	TGCAGCGTTGTGGCTAGTGCGGGAAACATTCAGTACTTC
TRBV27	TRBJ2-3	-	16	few	CASRHGLYRDTDTQYF	TGTGCCAGCAGACACGGACTCTATCGGGACACAGATACGCAGTATTTT
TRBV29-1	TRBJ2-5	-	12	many	CSVESGLETQYF	TGCAGCGTTGAGAGTGGACTGGAGACCCAGTACTTC
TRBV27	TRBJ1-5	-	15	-	CASSSTDRLDQPQHF	TGTGCCAGCAGTTCCACCGACAGACTGGATCAGCCCCAGCATTTT
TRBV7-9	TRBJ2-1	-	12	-	CASSLEGQYQFF	TGTGCCAGCAGCTTAGAGGGTCAATATCAGTTCTTC
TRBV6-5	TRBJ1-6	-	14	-	CASRRTLQHSPLHF	TGTGCCAGCAGACGGACCCTACAACATTCACCCCTCCACTTT
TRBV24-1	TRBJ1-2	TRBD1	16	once	CATSDPTRTGNYGYTF	TGTGCCACCAGTGATCCAACAAGGACAGGGAACTATGGCTACACCTTC
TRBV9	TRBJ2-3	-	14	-	CASSGETTGDTQYF	TGTGCCAGCAGCGGAGAAACGACAGGAGATACGCAGTATTTT
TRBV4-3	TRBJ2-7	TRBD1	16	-	CASSQDAGQGLYEQYF	TGCGCCAGCAGCCAAGATGCAGGACAGGGGTTATACGAGCAGTACTTC
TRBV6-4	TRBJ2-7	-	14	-	CASSGPLAGDERYF	TGTGCCAGCAGTGGGCCTCTTGCGGGCGATGAGCGGTACTTC
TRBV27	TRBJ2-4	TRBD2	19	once	CASSLVWTSGGIAKNIQYF	TGTGCCAGCAGTTTAGTTTGGACTAGCGGGGGTATAGCCAAAAACATTCAGTACTTC